The 3 T cell receptor beta chains presented below share a single source sample, sequenced in a study of shared clonotypes between healthy human individuals. Assay: immunoSEQ multiplex PCR; the TCRdb copy retains only in-frame clones and omits some. This repertoire shows 2 million to 2.5 million clones, just under 95% found once; its top ten account for approximately 0.4%. Specimen: naive CD4+ T cells from PBMCs. The subset: CD45RA+ positively selected. These receptor sequences come from a man between 18 and 29 years old in good health. Some clones in this sample may be carry-over from other donors' samples.

The rearrangement joins TRBV5-4 to TRBJ1-1, with 7 bases identical to TRBD1. V shed 2 bases and J 2 bases; nucleotides not matched to a gene: 6. The CDR3 extends over 15 amino acids. In germline, CDR1 is SGHNT, CDR2 YYREEE (reference sequence). For the CDR3, the DNA is TGTGCCAGCAGCTTACCGGGACAGAGAAACACTGAAGCTTTCTTT. Translated: CASSLPGQRNTEAFF.

V usage is TRBV6-5 and J usage is TRBJ1-2, with TRBD1 identical over 8 bases. The V gene's germline CDR1 is MNHEY and CDR2 SVGAGI. This CDR3 is 15 amino acids long. V shed 0 bases and J 5 bases; nucleotides not matched to a gene: 5. In DNA, the CDR3 is TGTGCCAGCAGTTACTCGACGCAGGGGGCGTATGGCTACACCTTC. This codes for CASSYSTQGAYGYTF.

The V call is TRBV12-5, the J call TRBJ2-2; D perhaps matches TRBD1 (6 bases). The CDR3 is made up of 16 amino acids. In germline, CDR1 is LGHNT, CDR2 FRNRAP. V lost 7 bases and J lost 5, with 20 bases in between. The chain's CDR3 is CASAQDRTVRTGELFF. CDR3 nucleotides: TGTGCTAGTGCACAGGATCGGACAGTGAGGACCGGGGAGCTGTTTTTT.